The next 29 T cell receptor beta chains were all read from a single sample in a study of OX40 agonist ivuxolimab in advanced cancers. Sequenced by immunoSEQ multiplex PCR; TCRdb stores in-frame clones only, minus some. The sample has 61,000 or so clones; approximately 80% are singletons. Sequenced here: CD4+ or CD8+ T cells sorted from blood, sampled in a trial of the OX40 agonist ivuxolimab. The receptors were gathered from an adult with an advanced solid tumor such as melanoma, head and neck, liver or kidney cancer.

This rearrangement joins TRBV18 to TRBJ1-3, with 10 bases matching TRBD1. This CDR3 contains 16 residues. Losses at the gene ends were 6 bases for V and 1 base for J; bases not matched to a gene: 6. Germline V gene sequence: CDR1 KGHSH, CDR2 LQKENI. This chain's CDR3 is CASSPGQGISGNTIYF. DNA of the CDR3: TGTGCCAGCTCCCCGGGACAGGGGATATCTGGAAACACCATATATTTT.

In nucleotides, the CDR3 is TGTGCCAGCAGCTCCAGAAGGACTAGCGGGAGCTCCTACAATGAGCAGTTCTTC. Protein: CASSSRRTSGSSYNEQFF. This chain uses TRBV11-3 with TRBJ2-1; 13 bases are a match to TRBD2. CDR1 SGHNT and CDR2 YENEEA come from the germline V gene. V trimming: 4 bases; J trimming: 0 bases; junction bases outside the gene matches: 6. This CDR3 region has 18 residues.

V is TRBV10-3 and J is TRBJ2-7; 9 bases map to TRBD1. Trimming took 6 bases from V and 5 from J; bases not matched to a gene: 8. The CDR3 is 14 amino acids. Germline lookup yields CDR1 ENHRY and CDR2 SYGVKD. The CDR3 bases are TGTGCCATCAGGGCGACAGGGGGAATGGACGAGCAGTACTTC. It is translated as CAIRATGGMDEQYF.

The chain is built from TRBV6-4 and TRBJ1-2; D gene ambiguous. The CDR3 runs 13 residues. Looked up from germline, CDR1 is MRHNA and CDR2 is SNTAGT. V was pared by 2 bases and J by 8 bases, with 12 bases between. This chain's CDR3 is CASSDHAGGGYTF. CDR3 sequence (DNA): TGTGCCAGCAGTGACCATGCAGGTGGCGGCTACACCTTC.

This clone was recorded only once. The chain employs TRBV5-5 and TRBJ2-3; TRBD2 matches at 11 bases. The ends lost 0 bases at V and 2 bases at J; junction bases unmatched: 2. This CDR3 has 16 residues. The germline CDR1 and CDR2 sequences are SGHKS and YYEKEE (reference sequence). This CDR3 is CASSLASGGITDTQYF. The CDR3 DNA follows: TGTGCCAGCAGCTTGGCTAGCGGGGGGATCACAGATACGCAGTATTTT. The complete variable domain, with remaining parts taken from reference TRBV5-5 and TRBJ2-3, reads DAGVTQSPTHLIKTRGQQVTLRCSPISGHKSVSWYQQVLGQGPQFIFQYYEKEERGRGNFPDRFSARQFPNYSSELNVNALLLGDSALYLCASSLASGGITDTQYFGPGTRLTVL.

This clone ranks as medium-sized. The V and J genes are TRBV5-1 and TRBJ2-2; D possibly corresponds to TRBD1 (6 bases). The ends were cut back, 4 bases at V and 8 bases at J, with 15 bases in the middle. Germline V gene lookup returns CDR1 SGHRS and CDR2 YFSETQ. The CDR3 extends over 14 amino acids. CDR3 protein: CASSDTAGAGELFF. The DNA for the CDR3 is TGCGCCAGCAGCGACACAGCAGGGGCGGGGGAGCTGTTTTTT.

CDR3 protein: CASSSISQETQYF. The CDR3 nucleotides are TGCGCCAGCAGCTCAATCTCCCAAGAGACCCAGTACTTC. This chain joins TRBV5-1 and TRBJ2-5; D call uncertain. V was cut by 3 bases and J by 1 base, with 7 bases left in between. The V gene's germline CDR1 is SGHRS and CDR2 YFSETQ. This CDR3 region has 13 residues.

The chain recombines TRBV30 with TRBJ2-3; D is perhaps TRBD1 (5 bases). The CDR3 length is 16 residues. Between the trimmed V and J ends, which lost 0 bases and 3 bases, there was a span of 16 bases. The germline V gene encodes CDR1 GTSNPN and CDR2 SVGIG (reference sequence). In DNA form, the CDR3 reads TGTGCCTGGAGTGTTGGGGCAGGCCATAGAACAGATACGCAGTATTTT. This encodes CAWSVGAGHRTDTQYF.

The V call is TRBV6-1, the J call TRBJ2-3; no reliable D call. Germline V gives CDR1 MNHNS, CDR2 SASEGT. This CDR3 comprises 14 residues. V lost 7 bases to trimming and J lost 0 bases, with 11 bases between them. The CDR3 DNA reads TGTGCCAGCACCTACCTTTCTAGCACAGATACGCAGTATTTT. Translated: CASTYLSSTDTQYF.

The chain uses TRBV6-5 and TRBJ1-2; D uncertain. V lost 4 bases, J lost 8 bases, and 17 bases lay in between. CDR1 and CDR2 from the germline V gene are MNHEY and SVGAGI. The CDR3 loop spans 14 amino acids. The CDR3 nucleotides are TGTGCCAGCAGTTCAGGAAGGCCCAAAGGCGGCTACACCTTC. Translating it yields CASSSGRPKGGYTF.

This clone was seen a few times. CDR3 coding DNA: TGTGCCAGCGGAGAACTTTACAATGAGCAGTTCTTC. Encoded protein: CASGELYNEQFF. V gene TRBV6-5 combines with J gene TRBJ2-1; D call uncertain. The CDR3 has 12 residues. Per germline, CDR1 MNHEY and CDR2 SVGAGI. V dropped 8 bases and J dropped 4 bases, with 9 bases sitting between them.

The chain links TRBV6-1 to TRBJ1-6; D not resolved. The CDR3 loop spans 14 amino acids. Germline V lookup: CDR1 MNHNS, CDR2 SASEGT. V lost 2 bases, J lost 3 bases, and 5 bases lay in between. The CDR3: CASSEWGYNSPLHF. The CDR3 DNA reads TGTGCCAGCAGTGAATGGGGCTATAATTCACCCCTCCACTTT.

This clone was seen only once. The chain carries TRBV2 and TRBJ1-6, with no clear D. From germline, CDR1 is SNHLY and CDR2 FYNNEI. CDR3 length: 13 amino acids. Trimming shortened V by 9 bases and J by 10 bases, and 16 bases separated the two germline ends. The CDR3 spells CASRVSRESPLHF. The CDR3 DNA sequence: TGTGCCAGTCGCGTTTCAAGGGAATCACCCCTCCACTTT. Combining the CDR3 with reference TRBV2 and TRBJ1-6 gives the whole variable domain EPEVTQTPSHQVTQMGQEVILRCVPISNHLYFYWYRQILGQKVEFLVSFYNNEISEKSEIFDDQFSVERPDGSNFTLKIRSTKLEDSAMYFCASRVSRESPLHFGNGTRLTVT.

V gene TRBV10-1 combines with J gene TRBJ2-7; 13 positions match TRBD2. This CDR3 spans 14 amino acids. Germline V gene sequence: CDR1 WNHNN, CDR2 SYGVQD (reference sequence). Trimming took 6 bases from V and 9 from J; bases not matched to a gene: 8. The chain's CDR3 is CASSPGLAGVRQYF. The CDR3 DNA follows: TGCGCCAGCAGCCCTGGACTAGCGGGAGTGCGGCAGTACTTC.

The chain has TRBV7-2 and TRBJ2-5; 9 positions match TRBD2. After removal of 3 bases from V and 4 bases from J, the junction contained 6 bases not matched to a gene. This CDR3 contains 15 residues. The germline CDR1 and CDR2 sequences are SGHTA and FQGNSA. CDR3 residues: CASSLWAGGPETQYF. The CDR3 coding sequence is TGTGCCAGCAGCTTGTGGGCGGGAGGGCCAGAGACCCAGTACTTC.

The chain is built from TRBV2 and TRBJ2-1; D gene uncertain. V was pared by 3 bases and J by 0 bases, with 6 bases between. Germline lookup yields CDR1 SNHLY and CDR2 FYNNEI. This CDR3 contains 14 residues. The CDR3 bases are TGTGCCAGCAGTGACACGAGCTCCTACAATGAGCAGTTCTTC. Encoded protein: CASSDTSSYNEQFF.

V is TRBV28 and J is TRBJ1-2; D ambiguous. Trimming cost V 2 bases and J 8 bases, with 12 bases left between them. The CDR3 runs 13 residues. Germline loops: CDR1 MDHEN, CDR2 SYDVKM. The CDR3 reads CASSLHNREGYTF. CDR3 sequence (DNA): TGTGCCAGCAGTTTACATAATCGGGAAGGCTACACCTTC.

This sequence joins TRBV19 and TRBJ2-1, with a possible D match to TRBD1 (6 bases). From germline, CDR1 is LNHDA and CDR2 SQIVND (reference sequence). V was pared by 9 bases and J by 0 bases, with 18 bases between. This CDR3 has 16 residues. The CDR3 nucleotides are TGTGCCAGCCAGACAGGTCTCGATAGCTCCTACAATGAGCAGTTCTTC. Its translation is CASQTGLDSSYNEQFF.

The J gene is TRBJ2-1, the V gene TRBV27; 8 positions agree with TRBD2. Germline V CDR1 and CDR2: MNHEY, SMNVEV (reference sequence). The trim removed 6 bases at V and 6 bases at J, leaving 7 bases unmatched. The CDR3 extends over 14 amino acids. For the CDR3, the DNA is TGTGCCAGCAGCGCCGTGGCGGGGGGCAATGAGCAGTTCTTC. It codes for CASSAVAGGNEQFF.

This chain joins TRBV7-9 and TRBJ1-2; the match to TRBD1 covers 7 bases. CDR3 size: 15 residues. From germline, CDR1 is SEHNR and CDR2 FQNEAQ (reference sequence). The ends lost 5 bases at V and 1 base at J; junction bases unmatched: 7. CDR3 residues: CASSPLGQLNYGYTF. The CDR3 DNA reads TGTGCCAGCAGCCCCCTGGGACAGCTTAACTATGGCTACACCTTC.

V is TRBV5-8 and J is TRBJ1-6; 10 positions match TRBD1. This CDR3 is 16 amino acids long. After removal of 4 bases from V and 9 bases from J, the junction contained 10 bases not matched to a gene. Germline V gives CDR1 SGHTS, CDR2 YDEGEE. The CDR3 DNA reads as TGTGCCAGCAGCCCGCGGACAGGGGGAATCGGTTCACCCCTCCACTTT. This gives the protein CASSPRTGGIGSPLHF.

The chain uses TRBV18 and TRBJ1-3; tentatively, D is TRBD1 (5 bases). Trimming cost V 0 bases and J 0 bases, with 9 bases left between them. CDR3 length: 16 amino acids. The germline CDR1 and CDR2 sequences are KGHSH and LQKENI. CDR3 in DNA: TGTGCCAGCTCACCACCCCGGGGCGACTCTGGAAACACCATATATTTT. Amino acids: CASSPPRGDSGNTIYF.

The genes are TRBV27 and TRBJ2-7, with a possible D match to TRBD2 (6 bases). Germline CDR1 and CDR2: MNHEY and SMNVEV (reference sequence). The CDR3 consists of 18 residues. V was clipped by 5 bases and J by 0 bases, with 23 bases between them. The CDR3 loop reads CASSREGTFLTSSYEQYF. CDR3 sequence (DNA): TGTGCCAGCAGTAGAGAGGGGACTTTCCTTACGAGCTCCTACGAGCAGTACTTC.

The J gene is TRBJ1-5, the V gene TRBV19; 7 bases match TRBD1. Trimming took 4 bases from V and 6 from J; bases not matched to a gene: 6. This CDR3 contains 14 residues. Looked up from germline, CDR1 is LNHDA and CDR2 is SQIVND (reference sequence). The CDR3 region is CASSTGGILQPQHF. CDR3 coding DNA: TGTGCCAGTAGTACAGGGGGGATCCTTCAGCCCCAGCATTTT.

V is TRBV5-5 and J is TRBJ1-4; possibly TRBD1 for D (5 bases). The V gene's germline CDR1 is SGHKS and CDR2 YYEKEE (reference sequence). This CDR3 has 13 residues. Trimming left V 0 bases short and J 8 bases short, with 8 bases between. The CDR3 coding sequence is TGTGCCAGCAGCTTGGTAGGGGAAGAAAAACTGTTTTTT. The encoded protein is CASSLVGEEKLFF.

In DNA, the CDR3 is TGTGCCAGTAGTATAAACGGGGGGGCTAGCACAGATACGCAGTATTTT. Its translation: CASSINGGASTDTQYF. The chain joins TRBV19 to TRBJ2-3, with TRBD2 identical over 8 bases. V was clipped by 2 bases and J by 0 bases; unmatched bases: 4. From germline, CDR1 is LNHDA and CDR2 SQIVND (reference sequence). This CDR3 is 16 amino acids long.

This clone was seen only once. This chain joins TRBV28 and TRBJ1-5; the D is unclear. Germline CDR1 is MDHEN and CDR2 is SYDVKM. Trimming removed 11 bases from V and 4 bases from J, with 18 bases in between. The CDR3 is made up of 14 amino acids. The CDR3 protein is CAAQLGMRNQPQHF. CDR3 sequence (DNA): TGTGCCGCCCAGTTGGGAATGAGGAATCAGCCCCAGCATTTT.

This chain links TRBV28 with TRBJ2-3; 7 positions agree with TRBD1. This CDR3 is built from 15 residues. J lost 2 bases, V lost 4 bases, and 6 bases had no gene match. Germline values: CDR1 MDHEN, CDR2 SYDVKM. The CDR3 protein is CASSSGQGVTDTQYF. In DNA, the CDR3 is TGTGCCAGCAGTTCCGGCCAGGGGGTCACAGATACGCAGTATTTT.

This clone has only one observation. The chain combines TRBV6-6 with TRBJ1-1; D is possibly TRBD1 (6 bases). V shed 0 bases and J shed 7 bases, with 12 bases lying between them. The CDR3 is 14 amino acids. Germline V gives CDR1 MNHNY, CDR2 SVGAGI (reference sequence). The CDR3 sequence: CASSYSRDNNEAFF. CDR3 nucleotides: TGTGCCAGCAGTTACTCCCGGGACAATAATGAAGCTTTCTTT.